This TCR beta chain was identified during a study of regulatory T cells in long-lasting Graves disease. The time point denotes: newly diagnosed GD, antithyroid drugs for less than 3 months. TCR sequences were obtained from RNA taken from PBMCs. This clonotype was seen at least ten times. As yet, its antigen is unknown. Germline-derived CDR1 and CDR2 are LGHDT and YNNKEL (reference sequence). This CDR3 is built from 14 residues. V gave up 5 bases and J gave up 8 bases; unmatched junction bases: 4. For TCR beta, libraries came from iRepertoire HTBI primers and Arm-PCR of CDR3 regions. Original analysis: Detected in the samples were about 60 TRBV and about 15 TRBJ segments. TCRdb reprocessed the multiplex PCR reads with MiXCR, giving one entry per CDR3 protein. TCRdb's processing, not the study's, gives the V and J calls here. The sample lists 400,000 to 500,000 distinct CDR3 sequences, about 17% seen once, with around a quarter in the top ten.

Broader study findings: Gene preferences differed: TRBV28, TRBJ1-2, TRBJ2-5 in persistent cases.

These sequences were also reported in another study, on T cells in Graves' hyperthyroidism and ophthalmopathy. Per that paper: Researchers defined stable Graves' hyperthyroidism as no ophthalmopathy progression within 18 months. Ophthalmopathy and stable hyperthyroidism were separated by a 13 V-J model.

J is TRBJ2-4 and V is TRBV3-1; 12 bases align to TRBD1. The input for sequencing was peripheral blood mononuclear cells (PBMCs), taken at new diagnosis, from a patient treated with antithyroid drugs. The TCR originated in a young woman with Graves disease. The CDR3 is CASSRDRGQDIQYF. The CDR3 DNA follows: TGTGCCAGCAGCAGGGACAGGGGGCAGGACATTCAGTACTTC.